The clone carrying this T cell receptor beta chain has more than one count but fewer than ten. This sample is part of a study of blood T cell repertoires in COVID-19. Study summary: The origin of the acute and convalescent COVID-19 samples was the United States, Italy and Spain. T cells, B-cell-depleted T cells, or PBMCs supplied cDNA or gDNA.

Source study methods: Quantification of nucleated cells was approximated via reference gene primer amplification. Libraries were prepared by immunoSEQ multiplex PCR; TCRdb keeps only in-frame clonotypes and omits some of them. The DNA was the basis for D and trimming; V, J and clone size are from that table. The sample shows a few hundred thousand clones, roughly 80% of them seen only once. Germline-derived CDR1 and CDR2 are MNHEY and SMNVEV (reference sequence). The V end lost 5 bases, the J end lost 4 bases, and 15 bases lay between the germline ends. CDR3 length equals 14 residues. This chain connects TRBV27 to TRBJ2-7, with a weak D call TRBD2 (7 bases). The sequenced sample consisted of peripheral blood. This TCR was sampled from a man younger than 45 with active or convalescent COVID-19. The CDR3 region has the DNA TGTGCCAGCAGTCGAGGGGGGGTATCGTACGAGCAGTACTTC. Its protein product is CASSRGGVSYEQYF.